This T cell receptor (beta chain) was recorded in a study of blood T cell repertoires in COVID-19. Across the whole study: T cells, B-cell-depleted T cells, or PBMCs supplied cDNA or gDNA.

Germline lookup yields CDR1 SGHDN and CDR2 FVKESK. This CDR3 contains 15 residues. After removal of 1 base from V and 6 bases from J, the junction contained 5 bases not matched to a gene. Patients from Seattle were sampled longitudinally, starting during active infection. This clone occurred a few times. In the original workflow: Estimation of nucleated cell counts was performed using reference gene primer amplification. TCRdb's table, derived via immunoSEQ multiplex PCR, lists solely in-frame clones and lacks some. That table supplies the V and J calls and clone size; D and trimming were determined from the DNA. The sample consists of about 260,000 clones, over 75% of them appearing once.

J is TRBJ1-2 and V is TRBV14; 10 nucleotides align to TRBD1. The sequenced sample consisted of peripheral blood. The TCR originated in a woman aged 70-85 years with COVID-19, enrolled during active disease. CDR3 coding DNA: TGTGCCAGCAGCCAAGTGACAGGGGGCGTAGATGGCTACACCTTC. It codes for CASSQVTGGVDGYTF.